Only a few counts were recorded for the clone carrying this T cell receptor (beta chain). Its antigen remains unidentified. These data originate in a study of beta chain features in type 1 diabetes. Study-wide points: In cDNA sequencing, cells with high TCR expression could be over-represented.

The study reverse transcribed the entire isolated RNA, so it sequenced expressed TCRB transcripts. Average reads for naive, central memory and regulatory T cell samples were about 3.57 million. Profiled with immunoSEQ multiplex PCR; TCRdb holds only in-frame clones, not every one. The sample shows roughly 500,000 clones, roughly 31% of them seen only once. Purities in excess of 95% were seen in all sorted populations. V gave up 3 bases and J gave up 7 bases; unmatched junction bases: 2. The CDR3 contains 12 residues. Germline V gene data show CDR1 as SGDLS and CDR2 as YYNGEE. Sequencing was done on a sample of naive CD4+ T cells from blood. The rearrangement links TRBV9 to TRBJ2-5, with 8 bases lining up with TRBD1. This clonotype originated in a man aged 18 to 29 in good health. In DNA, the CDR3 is TGTGCCAGCAGCGGCGGACAGGGGACCCAGTACTTC. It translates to CASSGGQGTQYF. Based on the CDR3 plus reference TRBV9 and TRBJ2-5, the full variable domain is DSGVTQTPKHLITATGQRVTLRCSPRSGDLSVYWYQQSLDQGLQFLIQYYNGEERAKGNILERFSAQQFPDLHSELNLSSLELGDSALYFCASSGGQGTQYFGPGTRLLVL.